These T cell receptor beta chains were read from a single sample in a study of blood T cell repertoires in COVID-19. Repertoires were generated with immunoSEQ multiplex PCR, while TCRdb's copy carries only in-frame clones and drops some. The table includes 150,000 or so clones, over 80% detected once. The sequenced sample was peripheral blood. The receptor set was obtained from a human donor in a cohort sampled during active COVID-19. Both conserved end residues are trimmed from each CDR3. The order of the fields is clone size, V gene, CDR3 length, J gene, CDR3 protein. Only part of the rows carry a size: once, few, many, or a class if the clone is expanded.

>.|TRBV7-3|11|TRBJ1-2
ASSSFPTGGYT
>.|TRBV5-1|13|TRBJ1-1
ASSHGGSLNTEAF
>few|TRBV7-7|15|TRBJ2-2
ASSISTVRLNTGELF
>.|TRBV6-5|11|TRBJ1-1
ASSYERITEAF
>.|TRBV27|14|TRBJ2-1
ATTSKQGGSYNEQF
>.|TRBV19|16|TRBJ2-3
ASSRVFGLAGKRDTQY
>few|TRBV19|16|TRBJ2-6
ASRLAGQAFSGANVLT
>.|TRBV14|8|TRBJ2-7
APRGYEQY
>once|TRBV2|14|TRBJ2-2
ASSEDRGRSTGELF
>.|TRBV18|13|TRBJ2-7
ASSKDKGSVYEQY
>.|TRBV3-1/TRBV3-2|14|TRBJ1-4
ASSQERRQTNEKLF
>.|TRBV6-5|9|TRBJ2-5
ASSGGETQY